This TCR beta chain was sequenced in a study of blood T cell repertoires in COVID-19 (dated by TCRdb to about 2020). Background for the entire study: Samples from collaborators originated in the United States, Italy and Spain and spanned both the acute and convalescent phases of COVID-19. The material from the prospective study consisted of cDNA or gDNA derived from T cells, B-cell-depleted T cells, or PBMCs. The dataset comprised deeply sampled blood TCRbeta repertoires from subjects exposed to, actively infected with, or recovered from COVID-19. The repertoires were released in a freely available public database meant as a resource for research on the immune response to SARS-CoV-2. Samples came from the ongoing ImmuneRACE study (first 160 participants) plus 1,254 subjects from 6 global collaborators. Nearly every sample came with metadata listing a de-identified subject ID, COVID-19 status, age in years and sex. Where available, HLA class I and class II types were taken from metadata supplied by the sample provider and were not determined by assay-based typing. Overall study results and their limits: Clinical and demographic metadata were provided uncurated, with the amount varying by source and participant.

TCRbeta CDR3 regions were amplified from genomic DNA using the immunoSEQ Assay, a bias-controlled multiplex PCR. From the authors' description of their analysis: The number of nucleated cells in each sample was estimated by amplification of reference gene primers within the assay. To quantify the absolute abundance of each unique TCRbeta CDR3 rearrangement, sequence reads were collapsed and filtered. For each sample, productive Simpson clonality was calculated as the square root of Simpson's diversity index over productive rearrangements. In its TCRdb copy, this immuneACCESS table keeps in-frame sequences only and misses some clones. Where compared with another copy, unresolved V genes explain less than half of these, and the others have no known cause. Clone size and V and J calls were adopted from that table, with D and trimming inferred from the DNA. The sample table shows 200,000 to 300,000 clones, and more than 75% are seen once. The ten largest clones capture around 2.4% of the sample.

Enrolling through a virtual design, the prospective study's participants ranged in age from roughly 18 to 89 years and lived across around 25 United States geographic areas. To assign participants to cohorts, the prospective study relied on clinical history that participants themselves reported in a screening survey and a study questionnaire. Recovered participants in ImmuneRACE Cohort 3 were defined as having two consecutive negative NP/OP PCR tests, clearance from a healthcare professional, or resolution of symptoms. Mobile phlebotomists in the prospective study collected whole blood, serum and a nasopharyngeal or oropharyngeal swab from every participant. Participants in the prospective study had the option to provide additional blood draws and questionnaires over an approximately 2-month period. Before DNA extraction, blood samples from the prospective study were shipped at room temperature or frozen.

Comments on this clone: Its antigen remains undetermined. There are no base qualities to consult, and no much larger clone falls within one base.

The CDR3 spans 14 residues, from the cysteine through the phenylalanine. This entry keeps only the CDR3 DNA: 42 bases, framed from base 1. V was cut back by 7 bases and J by 0 bases, leaving a gap of 9 bases between them. The germline V gene supplies CDR1 SNHLY and CDR2 FYNNEI. Sequences were obtained from PBMCs or T cells enriched from blood (not recorded which). The chain is encoded by TRBV2 joined to TRBJ2-2; the best D guess is TRBD2, with 6 bases matching. The receptor was derived from a young woman who had recovered from COVID-19. For the CDR3, the sequence is CASIPGANTGELFF. The DNA sequence is given as TGTGCCAGCATTCCGGGAGCGAACACCGGGGAGCTGTTTTTT. This CDR3, with the reference TRBV2 and TRBJ2-2 proteins standing in past its ends, gives the full variable domain EPEVTQTPSHQVTQMGQEVILRCVPISNHLYFYWYRQILGQKVEFLVSFYNNEISEKSEIFDDQFSVERPDGSNFTLKIRSTKLEDSAMYFCASIPGANTGELFFGEGSRLTVL.